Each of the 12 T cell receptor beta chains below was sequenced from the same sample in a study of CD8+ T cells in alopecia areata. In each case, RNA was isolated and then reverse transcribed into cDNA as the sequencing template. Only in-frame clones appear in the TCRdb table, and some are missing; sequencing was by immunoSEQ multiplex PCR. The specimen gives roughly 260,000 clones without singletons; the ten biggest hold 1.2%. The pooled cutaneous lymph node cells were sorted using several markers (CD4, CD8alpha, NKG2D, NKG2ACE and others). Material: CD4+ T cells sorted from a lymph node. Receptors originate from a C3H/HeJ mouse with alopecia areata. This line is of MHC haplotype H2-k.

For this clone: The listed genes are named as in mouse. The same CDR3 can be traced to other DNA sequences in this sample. The part of the CDR3 DNA that was read is TGTGCCAGCAGTGAGAAGGGGAACACA. It yields the protein CASSEKGNT. The whole CDR3 sequence reads CASSEKGNTEVFF. The chain joins TRBV13-3 to TRBJ1-1; D is uncertain. The CDR3 end falls 4 residues outside the read, so it is completed with the germline J gene. This CDR3 contains 13 residues. The V end was cut by 2 bases, the J end by 1 base, with 6 bases between. Germline CDR1 NNHDY, CDR2 SYVADS.

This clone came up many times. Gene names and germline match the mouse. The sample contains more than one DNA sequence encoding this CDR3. CDR3 residues: CASRPGTANTEVFF. The sequenced CDR3 bases are TGTGCCAGCAGACCCGGGACAGCAAACACA. The V gene is TRBV13-1, the J gene TRBJ1-1, with 7 bases matching TRBD1. Coverage ceases 4 residues before the CDR3 finishes, and the germline J gene fills in the end. The CDR3 contains 14 residues. Per the germline V gene, CDR1 is NSHNY and CDR2 is SYGAGN. Trimming at V came to 5 bases and at J to 0 bases, leaving 4 bases not matched to a gene.

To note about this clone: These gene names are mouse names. The CDR3 bases that were read are TGTGCCAGCGGTGATCTGGGGGAAAAC. Its translation is CASGDLGEN. The entire CDR3 sequence reads CASGDLGENTLYF. The V gene is TRBV13-2, the J gene TRBJ2-4; TRBD2 aligns across 7 bases. Coverage ceases 4 residues before the CDR3 finishes, and the germline J gene fills in the end. This CDR3 contains 13 residues. Looked up from germline, CDR1 is NNHNN and CDR2 is SYGAGS (reference sequence).

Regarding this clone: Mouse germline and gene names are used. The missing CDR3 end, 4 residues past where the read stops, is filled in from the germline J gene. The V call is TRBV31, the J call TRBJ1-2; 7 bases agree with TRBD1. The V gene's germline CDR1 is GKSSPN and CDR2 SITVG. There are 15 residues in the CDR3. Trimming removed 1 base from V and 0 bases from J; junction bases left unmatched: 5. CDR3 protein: CAWSPRDSANSDYTF. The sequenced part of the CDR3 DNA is TGTGCCTGGAGTCCTCGGGACAGTGCAAACTCC. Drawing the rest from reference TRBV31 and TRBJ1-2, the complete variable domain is AQTIHQWPVAEIKAVGSPLSLGCTIKGKSSPNLYWYWQATGGTLQQLFYSITVGQVESVVQLNLSASRPKDDQFILSTEKLLLSHSGFYLCAWSPRDSANSDYTFGSGTRLLVI.

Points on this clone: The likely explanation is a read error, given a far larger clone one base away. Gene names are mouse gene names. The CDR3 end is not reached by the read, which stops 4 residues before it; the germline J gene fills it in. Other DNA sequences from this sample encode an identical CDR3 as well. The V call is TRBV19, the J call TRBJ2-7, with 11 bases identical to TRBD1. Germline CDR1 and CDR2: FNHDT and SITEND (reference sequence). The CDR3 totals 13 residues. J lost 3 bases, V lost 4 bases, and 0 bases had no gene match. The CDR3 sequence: CASSGTGGYEQYF. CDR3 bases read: TGTGCCAGCAGTGGGACAGGGGGCTAT.

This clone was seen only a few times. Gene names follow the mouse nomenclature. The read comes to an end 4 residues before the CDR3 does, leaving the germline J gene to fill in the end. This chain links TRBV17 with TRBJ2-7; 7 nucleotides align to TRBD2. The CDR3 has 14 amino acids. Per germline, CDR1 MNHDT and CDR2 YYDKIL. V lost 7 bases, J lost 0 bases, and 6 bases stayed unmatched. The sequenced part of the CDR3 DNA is TGTGCTAGCACCCTCTGGGGGAGCTCCTAT. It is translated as CASTLWGSSY. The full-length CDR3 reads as CASTLWGSSYEQYF.

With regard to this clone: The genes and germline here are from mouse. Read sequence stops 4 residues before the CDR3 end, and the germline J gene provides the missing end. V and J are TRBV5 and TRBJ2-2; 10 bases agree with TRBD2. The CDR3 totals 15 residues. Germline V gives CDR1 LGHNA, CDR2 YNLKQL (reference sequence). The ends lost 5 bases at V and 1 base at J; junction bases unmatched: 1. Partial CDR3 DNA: TGTGCCAGCAGCGGACTGGGGGAAAACACCGGG. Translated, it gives CASSGLGENTG. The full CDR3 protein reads CASSGLGENTGQLYF.

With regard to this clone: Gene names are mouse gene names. CDR3 DNA (partial): TGTGCCAGCGGTGATGGGGGACAGGGGAGTTCGCCC. Its translation: CASGDGGQGSSP. The CDR3 in its entirety is CASGDGGQGSSPLYF. The V gene is TRBV13-2, the J gene TRBJ1-6; 10 bases agree with TRBD1. The CDR3 end falls 3 residues outside the read, so it is completed with the germline J gene. TRBJ1-6 is marked as an open reading frame, function uncertain. Trimming cost V 0 bases and J 9 bases; bases outside gene matches: 3. There are 15 residues in the CDR3. Germline values: CDR1 NNHNN, CDR2 SYGAGS (reference sequence).

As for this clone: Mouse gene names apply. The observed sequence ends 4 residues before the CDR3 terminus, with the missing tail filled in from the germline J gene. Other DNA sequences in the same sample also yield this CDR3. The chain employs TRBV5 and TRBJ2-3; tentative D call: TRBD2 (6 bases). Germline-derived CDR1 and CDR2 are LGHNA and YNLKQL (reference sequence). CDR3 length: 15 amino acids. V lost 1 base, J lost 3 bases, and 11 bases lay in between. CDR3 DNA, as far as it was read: TGTGCCAGCAGCCAAGGCTGGGGAGGAGCAGAA. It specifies CASSQGWGGAE. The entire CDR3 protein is CASSQGWGGAETLYF.

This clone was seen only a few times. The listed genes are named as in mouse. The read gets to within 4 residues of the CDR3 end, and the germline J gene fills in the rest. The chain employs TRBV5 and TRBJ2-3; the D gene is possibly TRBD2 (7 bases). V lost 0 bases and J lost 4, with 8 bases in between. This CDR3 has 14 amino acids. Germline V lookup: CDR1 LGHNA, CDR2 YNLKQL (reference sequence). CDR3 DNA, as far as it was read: TGTGCCAGCAGCCAAGACTGGGGGCCAGAA. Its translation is CASSQDWGPE. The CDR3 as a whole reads CASSQDWGPETLYF.

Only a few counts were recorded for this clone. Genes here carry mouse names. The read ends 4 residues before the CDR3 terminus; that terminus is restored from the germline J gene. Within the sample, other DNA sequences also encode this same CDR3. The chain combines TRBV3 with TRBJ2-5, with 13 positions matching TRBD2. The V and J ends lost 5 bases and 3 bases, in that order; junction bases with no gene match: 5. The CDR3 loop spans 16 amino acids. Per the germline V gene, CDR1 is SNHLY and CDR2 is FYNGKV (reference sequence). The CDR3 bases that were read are TGTGCCAGCAGCCTCGGGACTGGGGGGGGGCAAGAC. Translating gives CASSLGTGGGQD. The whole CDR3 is CASSLGTGGGQDTQYF.

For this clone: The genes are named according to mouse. The chain's CDR3 is CAWEWGAYAEQFF. Incomplete CDR3 DNA: TGTGCCTGGGAGTGGGGGGCCTATGCT. V usage is TRBV31 and J usage is TRBJ2-1, with a tentative D call TRBD2 (7 bases). The read comes to an end 4 residues before the CDR3 does, leaving the germline J gene to fill in the end. CDR1 and CDR2 from the germline V gene are GKSSPN and SITVG. V dropped 5 bases and J dropped 3 bases, with 11 bases sitting between them. The CDR3 runs to 13 residues.